This T cell receptor beta chain was obtained from a study of CD8 T cells in ankylosing spondylitis. The CDR3 runs to 12 residues. Germline V CDR1 and CDR2: LNHDA, SQIVND (reference sequence). The ends were cut back, 2 bases at V and 9 bases at J, with 10 bases in the middle. MiXCR, applied by TCRdb to the 5' RACE reads, yields one record per CDR3 protein. The sample has around 340,000 distinct CDR3 sequences, roughly 15% seen once. The genes are TRBV19 and TRBJ1-1; D remains unclear. The clonotype was recovered from a male donor with ankylosing spondylitis or in good health (not recorded which). Sequencing used blood, either unsorted or a sorted T cell fraction (not recorded which). For the CDR3, the DNA is TGTGCCAGTAGTATAATGGGTCAAAAAGCTTTCTTT. The encoded protein is CASSIMGQKAFF. Together with reference TRBV19 and TRBJ1-1, the CDR3 gives the full variable domain: DGGITQSPKYLFRKEGQNVTLSCEQNLNHDAMYWYRQDPGQGLRLIYYSQIVNDFQKGDIAEGYSVSREKKESFPLTVTSAQKNPTAFYLCASSIMGQKAFFGQGTRLTVV.